This record looks at one T cell receptor (beta chain) sequence and its context. The record originates from a study of CD4+ T cells in melanoma. Assay: immunoSEQ multiplex PCR; the TCRdb copy retains only in-frame clones and omits some. Of around 100,000 clones detected, about 90% appear once; the ten largest clones hold 3.3%. The CDR3 is 13 amino acids. Germline CDR1 reads SQVTM; CDR2 reads ANQGSEA. V was cut by 6 bases and J by 8 bases, with 19 bases left in between. This chain connects TRBV29-1 to TRBJ1-1; tentative D call: TRBD1 (6 bases). The sequence was obtained from a human donor with melanoma. The specimen sequenced was peripheral blood. The CDR3 is CSVAQGGKSEAFF. The CDR3, as DNA: TGCAGCGTCGCTCAAGGGGGGAAGAGCGAAGCTTTCTTT.